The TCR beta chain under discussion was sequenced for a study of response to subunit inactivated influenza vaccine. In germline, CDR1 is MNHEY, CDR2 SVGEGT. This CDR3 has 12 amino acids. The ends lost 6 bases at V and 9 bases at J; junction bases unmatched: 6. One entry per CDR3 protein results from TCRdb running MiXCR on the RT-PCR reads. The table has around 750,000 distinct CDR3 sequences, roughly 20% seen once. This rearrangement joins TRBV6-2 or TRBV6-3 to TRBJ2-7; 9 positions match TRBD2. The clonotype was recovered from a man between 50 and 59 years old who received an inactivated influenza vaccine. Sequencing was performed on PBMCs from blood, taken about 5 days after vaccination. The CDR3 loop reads CASRRGLAGQYF. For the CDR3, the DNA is TGTGCCAGCAGGCGGGGACTAGCAGGGCAGTACTTC.